The TCR beta chain described here comes from a study of blood T cell repertoires in COVID-19. Study in general: Acute and convalescent COVID-19 samples came from the United States, Italy and Spain. Nucleic acid was either cDNA or gDNA, and it came from T cells, B-cell-depleted T cells, or PBMCs.

Germline V gene data show CDR1 as SGDLS and CDR2 as YYNGEE. V was shortened by 4 bases and J by 0 bases, with 13 bases between the two germline ends. The CDR3 contains 15 residues. As handled by the study authors: Reference gene primers were amplified, and this amplification served to estimate nucleated cell counts. This table comes from immunoSEQ multiplex PCR, and its TCRdb copy is limited to in-frame clones, with some not included. V and J calls and clone size are given by that table; D and trimming were obtained from the DNA. Altogether 120,000 to 150,000 clones are present, around 84% being singletons, with the ten largest covering about 40%. This clone appeared a single time.

The chain links TRBV9 to TRBJ1-2; D call uncertain. The sequence came from a human donor in a cohort sampled during active COVID-19. Sequenced input: peripheral blood. CDR3: CASSPTILANYGYTF. CDR3 bases: TGTGCCAGCAGCCCAACGATTCTAGCTAACTATGGCTACACCTTC.